This T cell receptor (beta chain) came from a study of cytomegalovirus exposure and HLA in healthy donors. In this sample, this clone turned up once. The antigen is not known. This CDR3 has 16 amino acids. V gave up 3 bases and J gave up 4 bases, with 18 bases separating them. Looked up from germline, CDR1 is MNHNS and CDR2 is SASEGT. Study-wide findings and caveats: CMV serostatus was the only recorded immune exposure for donors. Several of the most significant clusters were apparently associated with common viral pathogens in a later analysis. Per a later analysis, HLA-associated TCR beta chains showed more clonal expansion than other, equally common TCR beta chains. Reportedly, TCR beta sequences accurately predicted HLA-A and HLA-B alleles in most subjects.

The PCR contained 60 Vbeta and 13 Jbeta primers. The protocol was immunoSEQ multiplex PCR, while the TCRdb copy is restricted to in-frame clones and leaves out a portion. The sample has more than 130,000 clones; about 75% are singletons. Material for sequencing was PBMCs. The chain uses TRBV6-1 and TRBJ2-5, with D maybe TRBD1 (5 bases). The sequence came from a man in his late teens or twenties in good health and CMV-seronegative. The CDR3 region is CASSDPQGRMRETQYF. CDR3 nucleotide sequence: TGTGCCAGCAGTGACCCTCAGGGTCGCATGAGAGAGACCCAGTACTTC.